The rows below give T cell receptor beta chains drawn from one sample of a study of human T cells and chemical hapten exposure. TCRdb reprocessed the RACE reads via MiXCR and lists one record per CDR3 protein. The profile shows more than 95,000 distinct CDR3 sequences, roughly 27% of them singletons. The specimen was whole blood, collected in connection with sensitization to the hapten diphenylcyclopropenone (DPC). Receptors originate from a middle-aged man with alopecia areata. Some clones in this sample may be carry-over from other donors' samples. Each CDR3 is given with its conserved first and last residue. A D gene is named only where the DNA matches it firmly. Expanded clones get a size class; other rows say once, few or many, or leave the size out.

clone_size,d_call,j_call,v_call,cdr3_nt,cdr3_aa
NA,NA,TRBJ1-5,TRBV12-3/TRBV12-4,TGTGCCAGCAGTTTAGCGTACGATTTTAGCCTGAATCAGCCCCAGCATTTT,CASSLAYDFSLNQPQHF
few,NA,TRBJ2-1,TRBV5-1,TGCGCCAGCAGCTTGGACGGGGCCGCCTACAATGAGCAGTTCTTC,CASSLDGAAYNEQFF
few,NA,TRBJ2-3,TRBV3-1,TGTGCCAGCAGCCAAGGGGTTAGCACAGATACGCAGTATTTT,CASSQGVSTDTQYF
NA,NA,TRBJ2-6,TRBV9,TGTGCCAGCAGCGCCCAGTCCTCTGGGGCCAACGTCCTGACTTTC,CASSAQSSGANVLTF
NA,TRBD1,TRBJ2-2,TRBV2,TGTGCCAGCAGTGGGGACAGGGGATCCAACACCGGGGAGCTGTTTTTT,CASSGDRGSNTGELFF
NA,NA,TRBJ2-3,TRBV7-2,TGTGCCAGCAGCTTCATCGTCACAGATACGCAGTATTTT,CASSFIVTDTQYF
NA,NA,TRBJ2-2,TRBV11-3,TGTGCCAGCAGCGTGGCTGAAGCGGCCGGGGAGCTGTTTTTT,CASSVAEAAGELFF
NA,NA,TRBJ1-1,TRBV18,TGTGCCAGCTCACCAAAGGCGGACACTGAAGCTTTCTTT,CASSPKADTEAFF
few,TRBD2,TRBJ2-7,TRBV20-1,TGCAGTGCTAGAGACCGCTCTCGAGCGGGAGACGAGCAGTACTTC,CSARDRSRAGDEQYF
NA,TRBD1,TRBJ2-4,TRBV7-9,TGTGCCAGCAGCCCAACAGACAGGGGGAGAGCCAAAAACATTCAGTACTTC,CASSPTDRGRAKNIQYF
NA,TRBD2,TRBJ2-7,TRBV20-1,TGCAGTGCTAGAGGACCGGGAGGTATTCCCGAGCAGTACTTC,CSARGPGGIPEQYF
few,TRBD2,TRBJ2-1,TRBV7-2,TGTGCCAGCAGCTTAAGGCTAGCGGGAGTCAATGAGCAGTTCTTC,CASSLRLAGVNEQFF
NA,TRBD2,TRBJ2-1,TRBV3-1,TGTGCCAGCAGCCAAGGCGGTGGTAGCGGGAGGTTTGATGAGCAGTTCTTC,CASSQGGGSGRFDEQFF
few,NA,TRBJ1-4,TRBV11-2,TGTGCCAGCAGCTCCCAAGGGGGAGGGAAGGTGAATGAAAAACTGTTTTTT,CASSSQGGGKVNEKLFF
few,TRBD1,TRBJ1-1,TRBV2,TGTGCCAGCAGCCGGGACAGGGGATCCACTGAAGCTTTCTTT,CASSRDRGSTEAFF
NA,TRBD1,TRBJ1-3,TRBV20-1,TGCAGTGCTAGACTCAGGGGGGCCTCTGGAAACACCATATATTTT,CSARLRGASGNTIYF
NA,NA,TRBJ1-6,TRBV3-1,TGTGCCAGCAGCCAAGTCCTCAGGGGTTATAATTCACCCCTCCACTTT,CASSQVLRGYNSPLHF